This TCR beta chain was observed in a study of blood T cell repertoires in COVID-19. Study-wide context: Researchers got acute and convalescent COVID-19 samples from the United States, Italy and Spain. PBMCs, B-cell-depleted T cells, or T cells were the source of the cDNA or gDNA that made up the material.

About this clone itself: The same CDR3 can be traced to other DNA sequences in this sample.

Authors' analysis steps: Estimation of nucleated cell counts relied on the amplification of reference gene primers. Produced via immunoSEQ multiplex PCR; TCRdb's table is partial and in-frame only. That table is the source of V, J and clone size, and D and trimming were worked out from the DNA. In the table there are some 170,000 clones, more than 60% of which are singletons. Trimming removed 3 bases from V and 1 base from J; junction bases left unmatched: 1. The CDR3 loop spans 15 amino acids. Germline-derived CDR1 and CDR2 are LGHNA and YSLEER. The receptor was isolated from a man aged 55 to 70 with acute or convalescent COVID-19. The V call is TRBV4-3, the J call TRBJ1-2, with 11 bases identical to TRBD1. The material sequenced was peripheral blood. CDR3 DNA: TGCGCCAGCAGCCACGGGACAGGGGGTAACTATGGCTACACCTTC. Translation: CASSHGTGGNYGYTF.